Listed here are 2 T cell receptor beta chains from one sample, sequenced in a study of T-cell memory formation after mild COVID-19. One entry per CDR3 protein results from TCRdb running MiXCR on the 5' RACE reads. The sample contains under 300,000 distinct CDR3 sequences, roughly 10% of which appear only once. Sequencing was carried out using PBMCs or a T cell subset sorted from them (not recorded which). The receptors come from a man between 18 and 29 years old who had mild COVID-19 (a few samples of this study predate the infection). Cell type and time point are not known.

This CDR3 is CASSLGGYDQPQHF. The CDR3 DNA follows: TGCGCCAGCAGCTTGGGGGGGTACGATCAGCCCCAGCATTTT. The gene calls are TRBV5-1 and TRBJ1-5, with D perhaps TRBD1 (5 bases). The length of the CDR3 is 14 residues. Per the germline V gene, CDR1 is SGHRS and CDR2 is YFSETQ. The V end was cut by 0 bases, the J end by 5 bases, with 9 bases between.

The sample holds a few counts of this clonotype. The V and J genes are TRBV7-2 and TRBJ2-5; D may be TRBD2 (5 bases). The CDR3 consists of 15 residues. Germline CDR1 reads SGHTA; CDR2 reads FQGNSA. With 1 base removed from V and 10 bases from J, the gap between germline ends came to 19 bases. This CDR3 reads CASSLGVGGGFDQYF. DNA for the CDR3: TGTGCCAGCAGCTTAGGAGTTGGCGGAGGCTTTGACCAGTACTTC.